This T cell receptor (beta chain) was found in a study of blood T cell repertoires in COVID-19. Study in general: From T cells, B-cell-depleted T cells, or PBMCs came the material, which was cDNA or gDNA.

V shed 6 bases, J shed 3 bases, and the junction held 11 bases outside the gene matches. The germline CDR1 and CDR2 sequences are MNHEY and SVGAGI. CDR3 length equals 15 residues. Original processing methods: Estimates of nucleated cell counts were drawn from the amplification of reference gene primers. Assay used: immunoSEQ multiplex PCR; TCRdb lists only in-frame clones, some missing. That table furnishes V, J and clone size, whereas the DNA furnished D and trimming. The top ten hold approximately 1.1% of the sample, which has 100,000 to 150,000 clones, nearly 90% seen once. This clonotype originated in a woman older than 75 with acute or convalescent COVID-19. Sequencing was carried out using peripheral blood. The chain combines TRBV6-5 with TRBJ2-7; 7 nucleotides align to TRBD1. CDR3 bases: TGTGCCAGCAGCGTGGGCAGGGGGTTGCACTACGAGCAGTACTTC. Its protein product is CASSVGRGLHYEQYF.